This T cell receptor beta chain is drawn from a study of shared clonotypes between healthy human individuals. The V gene's germline CDR1 is LNHDA and CDR2 SQIVND (reference sequence). This CDR3 spans 15 amino acids. Germline trimming cut 3 bases from V and 6 bases from J; bases unmatched to any gene: 7. Caucasian adults residing in Nashville, Tennessee made up all the donors. The data were produced by immunoSEQ multiplex PCR, yet TCRdb's version contains in-frame clones alone and is incomplete. The table has about a million clones, roughly 80% seen once; the top ten hold 1.4% to 1.5%. Sequenced sample: memory CD4+ T cells sorted from blood. Subset defined: CD45RA-negative fraction. This chain uses TRBV19 with TRBJ1-5, with 8 bases matching TRBD1. The receptor was isolated from a man younger than 30 in good health. The CDR3 protein is CASSISTGEFQPQHF. The CDR3, as DNA: TGTGCCAGTAGTATTTCGACAGGGGAGTTTCAGCCCCAGCATTTT.